The 26 T cell receptor beta chains in this list originate from one sample, sequenced in a study of early T cells in non-severe SARS-CoV-2 infection. TCRdb fed the 5' RACE reads into MiXCR, producing one record per CDR3 protein. Found here are tens of thousands of distinct CDR3 sequences, about 9.4% of them singletons; the top ten hold just under 6%. Sequenced: whole blood. These receptors were collected from an adult who was a healthcare worker with PCR-confirmed SARS-CoV-2 infection or an uninfected control (not recorded which).

The rearrangement joins TRBV5-6 to TRBJ2-3; no reliable D call. The germline gives CDR1 SGHDT, CDR2 YYEEEE. Trimming took off 0 bases at V and 1 base at J, with 6 bases between the two ends. The CDR3 has 14 residues. The CDR3 DNA is TGTGCCAGCAGCTTGGTAGGACGCACAGATACGCAGTATTTT. It specifies CASSLVGRTDTQYF.

V and J are TRBV2 and TRBJ2-1, with D perhaps TRBD2 (5 bases). The CDR3 spans 15 residues. CDR1 is SNHLY, CDR2 FYNNEI, per germline. Trimming stripped 3 bases from V and 0 bases from J, with 9 bases between. The CDR3 DNA is TGTGCCAGCAGTGAGACGGGGAGCTCCTACAATGAGCAGTTCTTC. Protein product: CASSETGSSYNEQFF. Combining the CDR3 with reference TRBV2 and TRBJ2-1 gives the whole variable domain EPEVTQTPSHQVTQMGQEVILRCVPISNHLYFYWYRQILGQKVEFLVSFYNNEISEKSEIFDDQFSVERPDGSNFTLKIRSTKLEDSAMYFCASSETGSSYNEQFFGPGTRLTVL.

This clonotype was recorded many times. The V call is TRBV7-9, the J call TRBJ2-1; 7 nucleotides match TRBD2. After removal of 4 bases from V and 5 bases from J, the junction contained 11 bases not matched to a gene. This CDR3 comprises 16 residues. The germline V gene has CDR1 SEHNR and CDR2 FQNEAQ (reference sequence). The CDR3: CASSSWSSGANNEQFF. The DNA for the CDR3 is TGTGCCAGCAGCTCTTGGTCTAGCGGAGCTAACAATGAGCAGTTCTTC.

The gene calls are TRBV10-1 and TRBJ2-7; D perhaps matches TRBD1 (6 bases). The germline CDR1 and CDR2 sequences are WNHNN and SYGVQD (reference sequence). This CDR3 has 13 residues. Trimming cost V 5 bases and J 3 bases, with 11 bases left between them. Here the CDR3 reads CASSSGHIYEQYF. The CDR3 DNA reads as TGCGCCAGCAGTTCGGGACACATCTACGAGCAGTACTTC.

This clonotype was seen at least ten times. This chain's CDR3 is CASSNLQGAYNEQFF. Here the CDR3 DNA reads TGTGCCAGCAGTAACCTGCAGGGGGCTTACAATGAGCAGTTCTTC. The chain employs TRBV25-1 and TRBJ2-1; 8 nucleotides line up with TRBD1. The junction had 7 bases not matched to a gene; V was cut back by 5 bases and J by 4 bases. Germline loops: CDR1 MGHDK, CDR2 SYGVNS. The CDR3 spans 15 residues.

V and J are TRBV9 and TRBJ2-1; 7 bases are a match to TRBD2. This CDR3 region has 13 residues. CDR1 and CDR2 from the germline V gene are SGDLS and YYNGEE. Unmatched junction bases numbered 9, after V lost 0 bases and J lost 15 bases. As DNA, the CDR3 is TGTGCCAGCAGCGTAGGGTTGGAGGGAGGGATGTTCTTC. Its translation: CASSVGLEGGMFF.

The sample holds a few counts of this clonotype. V usage is TRBV10-3 and J usage is TRBJ1-2, with D possibly being TRBD1 (6 bases). The CDR3 has 15 residues. The germline gives CDR1 ENHRY, CDR2 SYGVKD. Trimming removed 6 bases from V and 7 bases from J, with 21 bases in between. The CDR3 DNA reads TGTGCCATCAGGGATACCACTGGACAGTCGGGTGGCTACACCTTC. Its translation is CAIRDTTGQSGGYTF.

This clonotype was found many times. The chain employs TRBV7-9 and TRBJ1-3; D unresolved. V dropped 1 base and J dropped 0 bases, with 7 bases sitting between them. Germline V lookup: CDR1 SEHNR, CDR2 FQNEAQ (reference sequence). The CDR3 covers 15 residues. CDR3 sequence: CASSLDTTSGNTIYF. The CDR3 DNA sequence: TGTGCCAGCAGCTTAGACACGACCTCTGGAAACACCATATATTTT.

This chain's CDR3 is CASSLTPDNLNTGELFF. The DNA of the CDR3 is TGTGCCAGCAGCTTAACACCCGACAATTTGAACACCGGGGAGCTGTTTTTT. The chain recombines TRBV7-2 with TRBJ2-2; D ambiguous. Trimming stripped 2 bases from V and 1 base from J, with 14 bases between. The CDR3 loop spans 17 amino acids. CDR1 SGHTA and CDR2 FQGNSA come from the germline V gene.

The chain employs TRBV6-1 and TRBJ2-1; 7 nucleotides agree with TRBD2. This CDR3 is built from 14 residues. Looked up from germline, CDR1 is MNHNS and CDR2 is SASEGT. V lost 7 bases, J lost 6 bases, and 9 bases stayed unmatched. Here the CDR3 DNA reads TGTGCCAGCATTGAGCGGGGTTCGTGCAATGAGCAGTTCTTC. Translating gives CASIERGSCNEQFF.

This chain joins TRBV12-3 or TRBV12-4 and TRBJ2-3; no firm D call. This CDR3 comprises 14 residues. V was cut by 5 bases and J by 0 bases, with 9 bases left in between. CDR3 sequence reads: CASSESLSTDTQYF. In nucleotides, the CDR3 is TGTGCCAGCAGTGAGTCTCTGAGCACAGATACGCAGTATTTT.

The chain carries TRBV2 and TRBJ2-1; 12 nucleotides agree with TRBD2. Looked up from germline, CDR1 is SNHLY and CDR2 is FYNNEI. The J segment lost 11 bases and the V segment lost 6 bases, leaving 14 bases of the junction unmatched. CDR3 length equals 16 residues. The CDR3 DNA is TGTGCCAGCAGCAACGGTGGGGGACTAGCGGGCCCTCAGCAGTTCTTC. Translating gives CASSNGGGLAGPQQFF.

This clonotype was recorded many times. The chain couples TRBV29-1 to TRBJ1-1; tentative D call: TRBD1 (5 bases). This CDR3 has 13 amino acids. Germline V gene lookup returns CDR1 SQVTM and CDR2 ANQGSEA. The V end lost 3 bases, the J end lost 2 bases, and 10 bases lay between the germline ends. CDR3 bases: TGCAGCGTTGAGGCAGGACAAAACACTGAAGCTTTCTTT. Encoded protein: CSVEAGQNTEAFF.

This clonotype was recorded at least ten times. The chain couples TRBV7-9 to TRBJ2-4, with TRBD2 as a possible D gene (5 bases). This CDR3 region has 15 residues. The germline V and J ends were trimmed by 5 bases and 9 bases, with 20 bases remaining between them. Germline CDR1 reads SEHNR; CDR2 reads FQNEAQ (reference sequence). The CDR3 nucleotides are TGTGCCAGCAGCGCAAAAGGCCTGGCAGGAGGCATTCAGTACTTC. This encodes CASSAKGLAGGIQYF. The complete variable domain, with remaining parts taken from reference TRBV7-9 and TRBJ2-4, reads DTGVSQNPRHKITKRGQNVTFRCDPISEHNRLYWYRQTLGQGPEFLTYFQNEAQLEKSRLLSDRFSAERPKGSFSTLEIQRTEQGDSAMYLCASSAKGLAGGIQYFGAGTRLSVL.

The rearrangement links TRBV30 to TRBJ2-1, with TRBD2 matching 10 bases. CDR1 and CDR2 (germline): GTSNPN, SVGIG (reference sequence). There are 14 residues in the CDR3. V lost 3 bases and J lost 13; bases outside the gene matches: 12. For the CDR3, the DNA is TGTGCCTGGAGAGAACTAGCGGGGACCTCCCGCCAGTTCTTC. Its translation is CAWRELAGTSRQFF.

In this sample, this clonotype turned up many times. The chain recombines TRBV10-3 with TRBJ1-2; D remains ambiguous. The germline V and J ends were trimmed by 7 bases and 5 bases, with 11 bases remaining between them. Germline loops: CDR1 ENHRY, CDR2 SYGVKD. The CDR3 sequence is 12 residues long. CDR3 protein: CAITAGKYGYTF. The DNA of the CDR3 is TGTGCCATCACTGCAGGAAAATATGGCTACACCTTC.

This clonotype was picked up a small number of times. This sequence joins TRBV20-1 and TRBJ1-2; 9 positions agree with TRBD1. The CDR3 totals 14 residues. CDR1 and CDR2 from the germline V gene are DFQATT and SNEGSKA (reference sequence). V was clipped by 2 bases and J by 5 bases; unmatched bases: 6. CDR3 sequence: CSARPPTGGYGYTF. DNA for the CDR3: TGCAGTGCTAGACCCCCGACAGGGGGGTATGGCTACACCTTC.

This clonotype was counted many times. The chain has TRBV11-2 and TRBJ2-7; 7 bases align to TRBD1. This CDR3 is built from 14 residues. Looked up from germline, CDR1 is SGHAT and CDR2 is FQNNGV. The J segment lost 6 bases and the V segment lost 5 bases, leaving 10 bases of the junction unmatched. The CDR3 DNA reads TGTGCCAGCAGCCCACCGGGTACAGGGGCCGAGCAGTACTTC. Translated, it gives CASSPPGTGAEQYF.

The gene calls are TRBV20-1 and TRBJ2-1; possibly TRBD2 for D (5 bases). CDR1 is DFQATT, CDR2 SNEGSKA, per germline (reference sequence). The CDR3 length is 14 residues. V lost 6 bases and J lost 2, with 14 bases in between. Here the CDR3 DNA reads TGCAGTGCCGGGCGGGTGGCGACCTACAATGAGCAGTTCTTC. Amino acid sequence: CSAGRVATYNEQFF.

The chain couples TRBV7-9 to TRBJ1-4, with D possibly being TRBD1 (5 bases). The ends were cut back, 2 bases at V and 7 bases at J, with 11 bases in the middle. There are 14 residues in the CDR3. From germline, CDR1 is SEHNR and CDR2 FQNEAQ (reference sequence). The CDR3 protein is CASSLSRESEKLFF. The CDR3 DNA is TGTGCCAGCAGCTTAAGCAGGGAGAGTGAAAAACTGTTTTTT.

The rearrangement links TRBV10-3 to TRBJ2-6; tentatively, D is TRBD1 or TRBD2 (5 bases each). Germline lookup yields CDR1 ENHRY and CDR2 SYGVKD. Trimming pared 7 bases from V and 0 bases from J, leaving 10 bases between. CDR3 length equals 15 residues. The CDR3 coding sequence is TGTGCCATCACTGGGGACCTCTCTGGGGCCAACGTCCTGACTTTC. It encodes CAITGDLSGANVLTF.

This clonotype has at least ten counts. The DNA for the CDR3 is TGTGCCAGCAGCCCCGCCCCAGGGGATGGCTACACCTTC. Its protein product is CASSPAPGDGYTF. This chain links TRBV7-7 with TRBJ1-2; D possibly corresponds to TRBD1 (6 bases). V was shortened by 5 bases and J by 6 bases, with 13 bases between the two germline ends. The germline V gene has CDR1 SSHAT and CDR2 FNYEAQ (reference sequence). There are 13 residues in the CDR3.

Many counts were recorded for this clonotype. The chain combines TRBV11-2 with TRBJ1-1; D ambiguous. CDR1 and CDR2 (germline): SGHAT, FQNNGV. Between the trimmed V and J ends, which lost 1 base and 8 bases, there was a span of 11 bases. CDR3 length equals 13 residues. CDR3 sequence reads: CASSLVVNSEAFF. CDR3 DNA: TGTGCCAGCAGCTTAGTTGTCAACTCGGAAGCTTTCTTT.

This clonotype was recorded at least ten times. The chain combines TRBV7-9 with TRBJ1-2, with a weak D call TRBD1 (5 bases). CDR1 is SEHNR, CDR2 FQNEAQ, per germline (reference sequence). The CDR3 runs to 14 residues. V was pared by 3 bases and J by 7 bases, with 15 bases between. The DNA for the CDR3 is TGTGCCAGCAGCTTCGGAGGGGAATATGGTGGCTACACCTTC. Its translation is CASSFGGEYGGYTF.

This clonotype appeared a few times. The CDR3 is CASSSNRVEAFF. The CDR3, as DNA: TGTGCCAGCAGCTCCAACAGGGTTGAAGCTTTCTTT. The rearrangement links TRBV7-2 to TRBJ1-1; D perhaps matches TRBD1 (6 bases). Trimming removed 4 bases from V and 7 bases from J, with 10 bases in between. Germline values: CDR1 SGHTA, CDR2 FQGNSA. CDR3 length equals 12 residues.

This rearrangement joins TRBV24-1 to TRBJ2-1, with 13 positions matching TRBD2. Trimming at V came to 4 bases and at J to 4 bases, leaving 3 bases not matched to a gene. The CDR3 extends over 16 amino acids. Germline V gives CDR1 KGHDR, CDR2 SFDVKD. The CDR3: CATSELAGGQYNEQFF. DNA for the CDR3: TGTGCCACCAGTGAACTAGCGGGGGGGCAGTACAATGAGCAGTTCTTC.